These T cell receptor beta chains were read from a single sample in a study of blood T cell repertoires in COVID-19. Assay used: immunoSEQ multiplex PCR; TCRdb lists only in-frame clones, some missing. This sample has some 260,000 clones, with 75% to 90% found just once. Sequenced material: peripheral blood. The source of these receptors is a woman in her 70s with COVID-19, enrolled during active disease. CDR3s include the opening cysteine and the closing phenylalanine or tryptophan. D genes are given only for firm matches. Clone size is shown for a subset of rows, as once, few, many or a class of expanded clone.

TRBJ2-1 few . TRBV12-3/TRBV12-4 TGTGCCAGCGCCAAGGGGGGGGACTATGGGTTCTTC CASAKGGDYGFF
TRBJ1-5 once . TRBV9 TGTGCCAGCCGAGAGAGCCCGTATAGCAATCAGCCCCAGCATTTT CASRESPYSNQPQHF
TRBJ1-1 . TRBD1 TRBV13 TGTGCCAGCAGCCCAGAGACAGGGGGCCTCGTCATGAACACTGAAGCTTTCTTT CASSPETGGLVMNTEAFF
TRBJ1-2 . . TRBV28 TGTGCCAGCGGGGAAGCTGGGGGGAAGAGCTATGGCTACACCTTC CASGEAGGKSYGYTF
TRBJ2-7 few TRBD1 TRBV19 TGTGCCAGTAGTCCATCCGCGACAGGGCTATACGAGCAGTACTTC CASSPSATGLYEQYF
TRBJ2-1 . TRBD2 TRBV6-6 TGTGCCAGCAGTTATGGGGGTAGCGGGAGTGAAGATGAGCAGTTCTTC CASSYGGSGSEDEQFF
TRBJ1-5 . TRBD1 TRBV19 TGTGCCAGTAGTTCTCGACGAGGGACAGGGGGCTCTAGGAATCAGCCCCAGCATTTT CASSSRRGTGGSRNQPQHF
TRBJ2-7 . . TRBV11-2 TGTGCCAGCAGCTTAGTACTCTACGAGCAGTACTTC CASSLVLYEQYF
TRBJ2-7 . TRBD2 TRBV9 TGTGCCAGCAGCCCGCAAGGCCGGGGGGTGACCTACGAGCAGTACTTC CASSPQGRGVTYEQYF
TRBJ2-1 . . TRBV18 TGTGCCAGCTCACCCAAAAACGAGGGGTTCTTC CASSPKNEGFF
TRBJ2-3 . . TRBV18 TGTGCCAGCTCACCAAGGGGGACGGTAGATACGCAGTATTTT CASSPRGTVDTQYF
TRBJ1-5 . . TRBV2 TGTGCCAGCAGTGAAGCTTTGCCCGGGGGGCCCCAGCATTTT CASSEALPGGPQHF
TRBJ1-5 . . TRBV19 TGTGCCAGTAGTAACTCACCGGGAACCCGGGGCAATCAGCCCCAGCATTTT CASSNSPGTRGNQPQHF
TRBJ1-3 . . TRBV5-1 TGCGCCAGCAGCTTGGCCAGCTCTGGAAACACCATATATTTT CASSLASSGNTIYF
TRBJ2-1 . TRBD1 TRBV5-1 TGCGCCAGCAGCTTGGGGGGACAGGGGTACAATGAGCAGTTCTTC CASSLGGQGYNEQFF
TRBJ2-2 . . TRBV7-9 TGTGCCAGCAGCCTTCGCCGTTCCAGGGTGGGCACCGGGGAGCTGTTTTTT CASSLRRSRVGTGELFF
TRBJ2-7 . . TRBV29-1 TGCAGCGTTGAAGATCTTAGGACTGTCGACTCCTACGAGCAGTACTTC CSVEDLRTVDSYEQYF
TRBJ2-3 . . TRBV4-3 TGCGCCAGCAGCCAAATTCTAGCTTCCACAGATACGCAGTATTTT CASSQILASTDTQYF
TRBJ2-7 . TRBD2 TRBV6-5 TGTGCCAGCAGAGCTAGCGGGAGCTCCTACGAGCAGTACTTC CASRASGSSYEQYF
TRBJ1-6 few . TRBV18 TGTGCCAGCTCACCGACAGATGACGATTCACCCCTCCACTTT CASSPTDDDSPLHF
TRBJ2-7 few TRBD1 TRBV16 TGTGCCAGCAGCCGAGAAGGGACAGGCTCCTACGAGCAGTACTTC CASSREGTGSYEQYF
TRBJ2-7 . TRBD2 TRBV7-9 TGTGCCAGCAGTCAAAGGACTAGCCCAGACTACGAGCAGTACTTC CASSQRTSPDYEQYF
TRBJ1-2 . . TRBV9 TGTGCCAGCAGCCCCGAACCGGGTGGCTACACCTTC CASSPEPGGYTF
TRBJ1-3 . . TRBV4-1 TGCGCCAGCAGCCAACCTCTGGCGGGAAGGGCTGTAAACACCATATATTTT CASSQPLAGRAVNTIYF
TRBJ1-6 once . TRBV3-1/TRBV3-2 TGTGCCAGCAGCACGGGGGGAGGGGCCGGGAATTCACCCCTCCACTTT CASSTGGGAGNSPLHF
TRBJ2-6 . . TRBV18 TGTGCCAGCTCACCCAACAGGGTATCGGGGGCCAACGTCCTGACTTTC CASSPNRVSGANVLTF
TRBJ2-2 once TRBD2 TRBV2 TGTGCCAGCGGCTTAGCGGGAGGGGGCACCGGGGAGCTGTTTTTT CASGLAGGGTGELFF
TRBJ2-2 . TRBD1 TRBV30 TGTGCCTGGGTAAAACCGGGACAGGTCTTTACCGGGGAGCTGTTTTTT CAWVKPGQVFTGELFF
TRBJ2-2 . TRBD2 TRBV7-2 TGTGCCAGCAGCCCACAACTAGCGGGAGTCGGGGAGCTGTTTTTT CASSPQLAGVGELFF
TRBJ2-1 . TRBD2 TRBV19 TGTGCCAGTAGATCACTAGCGGGAGCTAGGGATGAGCAGTTCTTC CASRSLAGARDEQFF
TRBJ1-2 . . TRBV7-9 TGTGCCAGCAGCTCAATTCCAACTTATGGCTACACCTTC CASSSIPTYGYTF
TRBJ2-3 . TRBD1 TRBV6-4 TGTGCCAGCAGTGCCTCCCCTTCCCGGGACAGGGAGACAGATACGCAGTATTTT CASSASPSRDRETDTQYF
TRBJ2-5 . TRBD1 TRBV19 TGTGCCAGTAGTATAGGGCAAACGACAGGGATCGAGACCCAGTACTTC CASSIGQTTGIETQYF
TRBJ1-3 . TRBD1 TRBV7-9 TGTGCCAGCAGCCCACAGGGGGTTAGAACTGGAAACACCATATATTTT CASSPQGVRTGNTIYF
TRBJ2-5 . TRBD2 TRBV9 TGTGCCAGCAGCGTAGGACTAGCGAATCAAGAGACCCAGTACTTC CASSVGLANQETQYF
TRBJ2-1 . TRBD2 TRBV5-1 TGCGCCAGCAGGGTTAGCGGGAGCTCCTACAATGAGCAGTTCTTC CASRVSGSSYNEQFF
TRBJ1-1 . TRBD1 TRBV7-8 TGTGCCAGCAGCGTACACAGGGGTGAGAACACTGAAGCTTTCTTT CASSVHRGENTEAFF
TRBJ1-2 . TRBD1 TRBV5-4 TGTGCCAGCAGCTCAAAGGACAGGGTCAACTATGGCTACACCTTC CASSSKDRVNYGYTF
TRBJ2-1 . TRBD1 TRBV6-2/TRBV6-3 TGTGCCAGCAGTTACTCGAGAATTCAGGGGGTTAAGTTCTTC CASSYSRIQGVKFF
TRBJ1-4 . . TRBV5-4 TGTGCCAGCAGCTTGGAGGTCAGGGATGAAAAACTGTTTTTT CASSLEVRDEKLFF
TRBJ1-3 . TRBD1 TRBV25-1 TGTGCCAGCAGTGCTATGGGACAGGGTACTGGAAACACCATATATTTT CASSAMGQGTGNTIYF
TRBJ2-7 . TRBD2 TRBV4-3 TGCGCCAGCAGCCAAGAGCGGGGGGACGAGCAGTACTTC CASSQERGDEQYF
TRBJ2-7 . TRBD1 TRBV6-5 TGTGCCAGCACCACCCCCGGACAGGTCTCCTACGAGCAGTACTTC CASTTPGQVSYEQYF
TRBJ2-3 . TRBD1 TRBV7-9 TGTGCCAGCAGCTTCACAGGGGGAAATACGCAGTATTTT CASSFTGGNTQYF
TRBJ2-2 . TRBD2 TRBV7-9 TGTGCCAGCGTGGCTAGCGGGACTGGAGGGGAGCTGTTTTTT CASVASGTGGELFF
TRBJ1-5 . . TRBV20-1 TGCAGTGCTAGTGGAGGTAGCAATCAGCCCCAGCATTTT CSASGGSNQPQHF
TRBJ1-6 . TRBD1 TRBV20-1 TGCAGTGCTAGTAGACCCGGGACAGGGCATAATTCACCCCTCCACTTT CSASRPGTGHNSPLHF
TRBJ1-4 . TRBD1 TRBV9 TGTGCCAGCAGCATAACAGGGGGGAATGAAAAACTGTTTTTT CASSITGGNEKLFF
TRBJ2-7 . TRBD1 TRBV7-9 TGTGCCAGCAGACTCACCGGGACAGGGGGCTACGAGCAGTACTTC CASRLTGTGGYEQYF
TRBJ1-2 . . TRBV7-9 TGTGCCAGCGCAGAGGGCGCAGGGGCCCCTGGCTACACCTTC CASAEGAGAPGYTF
TRBJ1-5 . . TRBV6-6 TGTGCCAGCAGCCCCGGGGAGGGGGGCGGTCAGCCCCAGCATTTT CASSPGEGGGQPQHF
TRBJ1-5 . . TRBV24-1 TGTGCCACCAGTGAATCACAGCTTAGCAATCAGCCCCAGCATTTT CATSESQLSNQPQHF
TRBJ2-1 . TRBD2 TRBV7-9 TGTGCCAGCAGCCGGAGCGGGAGCTCCTACAATGAGCAGTTCTTC CASSRSGSSYNEQFF
TRBJ1-5 . TRBD1 TRBV4-1 TGCGCCAGCAGCCAAGCAACAGGGGAGTATCAGCCCCAGCATTTT CASSQATGEYQPQHF